This T cell receptor (beta chain) was identified during a study of cytomegalovirus exposure and HLA in healthy donors. Study-level findings and limits: Association of a missense DCLRE1C variant with TCR beta V- and J-gene trimming was reported in a later analysis. Most of the CMV-associated TCR beta chains (in a later analysis) appeared to be HLA-restricted. Most TCR beta V segments were productive about 87% or about 30% of the time in an earlier analysis.

The CDR3 is 11 residues long. V was shortened by 8 bases and J by 1 base, with 5 bases between the two germline ends. The germline CDR1 and CDR2 sequences are MNHEY and SMNVEV (reference sequence). In regard to this clone: No antigen is known for it. The same CDR3 arises from other DNA sequences in this sample as well.

In the PCR, 60 Vbeta and 13 Jbeta primers were used. Measured with immunoSEQ multiplex PCR; TCRdb has only the in-frame clones, and not every one. This table has roughly 150,000 clones, approximately 71% appearing once. The chain recombines TRBV27 with TRBJ1-1; no reliable D call. The sequence was collected from a man aged 25-40 years in good health and CMV-seropositive. What was sequenced was PBMCs. In DNA, the CDR3 is TGTGCCAGCCAGAAGAACACTGAAGCTTTCTTT. Translation: CASQKNTEAFF.